The clone carrying this T cell receptor (beta chain) was seen many times. Antigen unknown. The entry originates in a study of regulatory T cells in long-lasting Graves disease. The time point: persistent/refractory GD, antithyroid drugs over 5 years with positive TRAb. PBMCs were the source of the RNA used for TCR sequencing. Whole-study findings and limits: Persistent Graves' disease cases displayed lower TCR diversity than newly diagnosed ones.

Per the germline V gene, CDR1 is MDHEN and CDR2 is SYDVKM. This CDR3 contains 14 residues. V was pared by 7 bases and J by 1 base, with 13 bases between. Arm-PCR of CDR3 regions and iRepertoire HTBI primers were used to build TCR beta libraries. Via MiXCR, TCRdb re-called the multiplex PCR reads, giving one row per CDR3 protein. The table has 400,000 to 500,000 distinct CDR3 sequences, about 21% seen once; the top ten hold 13% to 15%. V and J are TRBV28 and TRBJ1-1; D is unclear. This clonotype originated in a female donor with Graves disease. The material was peripheral blood mononuclear cells (PBMCs), obtained when the disease was refractory, from a patient treated with antithyroid drugs. The CDR3 spells CASTPPGKNTEAFF. The CDR3 nucleotides are TGTGCCAGCACCCCTCCGGGGAAGAACACTGAAGCTTTCTTT.